The rows below give T cell receptor beta chains drawn from one sample of a study of cytomegalovirus exposure and HLA in healthy donors. Method: immunoSEQ multiplex PCR; TCRdb's copy keeps in-frame clones and lacks some. The profile shows around 210,000 clones, around 86% of them singletons. Sequenced: PBMCs. The receptors originated from a woman in her 40s in good health and CMV-seronegative. Both conserved end residues are part of each CDR3. The order of the fields is CDR3 length, V gene, clone size, J gene, D gene, CDR3 protein, CDR3 DNA. A D gene is named only where the DNA matches it firmly. Clone size, where shown, is once, few, many, or a class for clones that have expanded.

16,TRBV9,NA,TRBJ2-2,TRBD2,CASSVVAGGPDGELFF,TGTGCCAGCAGCGTAGTGGCGGGAGGGCCGGACGGGGAGCTGTTTTTT
14,TRBV5-1,once,TRBJ2-7,TRBD1,CASSWGQENYEQYF,TGCGCCAGCAGCTGGGGACAGGAGAACTACGAGCAGTACTTC
17,TRBV1,once,TRBJ2-1,NA,CTSSQDHLLAGDNEQFF,TGCACCAGCAGCCAAGATCATTTACTAGCGGGAGACAATGAGCAGTTCTTC
15,TRBV7-9,once,TRBJ2-1,NA,CASSLGVPWNREQFF,TGTGCCAGCAGCTTAGGGGTCCCATGGAACAGAGAGCAGTTCTTC
15,TRBV7-6,NA,TRBJ2-3,NA,CASSLVVGGTDTQYF,TGTGCCAGCAGCTTAGTCGTAGGAGGCACAGATACGCAGTATTTT
14,TRBV7-9,NA,TRBJ1-2,TRBD1,CASSYETGGNGYTF,TGTGCCAGCAGCTACGAGACAGGGGGCAATGGCTACACCTTC
12,TRBV6-6,once,TRBJ1-1,NA,CASSPRVTEAFF,TGTGCCAGCAGTCCCCGGGTGACTGAAGCTTTCTTT
17,TRBV29-1,NA,TRBJ2-1,TRBD2,CSVPASGILFSYNEQFF,TGCAGCGTTCCCGCTAGCGGGATCCTTTTTTCCTACAATGAGCAGTTCTTC
15,TRBV19,NA,TRBJ2-3,TRBD1,CASSIRDRGSDTQYF,TGTGCCAGTAGTATCCGGGACAGGGGGTCAGATACGCAGTATTTT
16,TRBV9,NA,TRBJ2-3,TRBD1,CASSGGTGSSTDTQYF,TGTGCCAGCAGCGGGGGGACAGGAAGCAGCACAGATACGCAGTATTTT
15,TRBV4-1,NA,TRBJ2-7,TRBD2,CASSQGDYSSYEQYF,TGCGCCAGCAGCCAAGGGGACTATTCCTCCTACGAGCAGTACTTC
15,TRBV2,NA,TRBJ2-2,NA,CASSGITGYGGELFF,TGTGCCAGCAGTGGGATTACGGGGTACGGCGGGGAGCTGTTTTTT
12,TRBV2,NA,TRBJ2-7,NA,CASKEESYEQYF,TGTGCCAGCAAAGAGGAGTCCTACGAGCAGTACTTC
14,TRBV28,NA,TRBJ1-1,TRBD1,CASSLGDREHKAFF,TGTGCCAGCAGTTTAGGGGACAGGGAACACAAAGCTTTCTTT
14,TRBV30,NA,TRBJ2-1,TRBD2,CAWNSGGGINEQFF,TGTGCCTGGAACAGCGGGGGGGGGATTAATGAGCAGTTCTTC
14,TRBV5-6,NA,TRBJ2-5,NA,CASSLVGARETQYF,TGTGCCAGCAGCTTGGTAGGGGCGAGGGAGACCCAGTACTTC
14,TRBV6-6,NA,TRBJ1-1,NA,CASSSPDRETEAFF,TGTGCCAGCAGCTCCCCGGACAGAGAGACTGAAGCTTTCTTT
15,TRBV6-5,NA,TRBJ2-7,NA,CASSTGGAGAYEQYF,TGTGCCAGCAGCACTGGAGGGGCCGGAGCCTACGAGCAGTACTTC
13,TRBV28,NA,TRBJ1-4,NA,CASSLAGNEKLFF,TGTGCCAGCAGTTTAGCGGGGAATGAAAAACTGTTTTTT
14,TRBV7-9,NA,TRBJ2-5,NA,CASSLSTSRETQYF,TGTGCCAGCAGCTTATCGACTAGTCGAGAGACCCAGTACTTC
14,TRBV5-1,few,TRBJ1-1,TRBD1,CASSPGTGATEAFF,TGCGCCAGCAGCCCTGGGACAGGGGCAACTGAAGCTTTCTTT
12,TRBV28,NA,TRBJ1-4,NA,CASSYPREKLFF,TGTGCCAGCAGTTACCCCAGAGAAAAACTGTTTTTT
16,TRBV7-9,NA,TRBJ2-1,TRBD2,CASSLPPAGGYNEQFF,TGTGCCAGCAGCTTACCCCCAGCGGGAGGTTACAATGAGCAGTTCTTC
15,TRBV5-8,NA,TRBJ2-2,TRBD1,CASSARDRDTGELFF,TGTGCCAGCAGCGCCCGGGACAGGGACACCGGGGAGCTGTTTTTT
17,TRBV14,NA,TRBJ2-1,TRBD2,CASSQVTSGRASNEQFF,TGTGCCAGCAGCCAAGTGACTAGCGGGAGGGCCTCTAATGAGCAGTTCTTC
12,TRBV7-9,NA,TRBJ2-1,NA,CASSLTNLEQFF,TGTGCCAGCAGCTTAACTAACCTAGAGCAGTTCTTC
14,TRBV19,NA,TRBJ2-7,TRBD1,CASSVQGASYEQYF,TGTGCCAGTAGTGTACAGGGGGCAAGCTACGAGCAGTACTTC